This TCR beta chain was captured in a study of blood T cell repertoires in COVID-19. Whole-study context: Acute and convalescent COVID-19 specimens originated in the United States, Italy and Spain.

Per the germline V gene, CDR1 is MNHEY and CDR2 is SVGAGI. The V end lost 4 bases, the J end lost 4 bases, and 10 bases lay between the germline ends. The CDR3 length is 13 residues. Authors' data handling: Researchers report that nucleated cell counts were estimated from reference gene primer amplification. Sequenced by immunoSEQ multiplex PCR; TCRdb stores in-frame clones only, minus some. The V and J calls and clone size are taken from that table; D and trimming were inferred from the DNA. The table shows roughly 200,000 clones, with 83% occurring only once. This clone has just one count. The sequence came from a woman between 45 and 60 years old who had been exposed to COVID-19. The sample consisted of PBMCs or T cells enriched from blood (not recorded which). The chain links TRBV6-5 to TRBJ2-5; D perhaps matches TRBD1 (5 bases). CDR3 loop: CASSSDTGETQYF. In nucleotides, the CDR3 is TGTGCCAGCAGTTCAGACACAGGAGAGACCCAGTACTTC.